The clone carrying this T cell receptor (beta chain) appeared a few times. The sample originates from a study of T cells in localized non-small cell lung cancer. V trimming: 3 bases; J trimming: 4 bases; junction bases outside the gene matches: 17. Germline assignment: CDR1 SGHNT and CDR2 YENEEA. The CDR3 loop spans 19 amino acids. Sequencing used immunoSEQ multiplex PCR; TCRdb keeps in-frame clones, though not all of them. Of 2,000 to 2,500 clones detected, approximately 30% appear once; the ten largest clones hold approximately 27%. The sequencing here drew on normal lung tissue next to the tumor, taken before any cancer treatment. V usage is TRBV11-3 and J usage is TRBJ2-2; 7 nucleotides line up with TRBD2. The clonotype was recovered from a man aged 40-75 years with stage I lung adenocarcinoma. Written as DNA, the CDR3 is TGTGCCAGCAGCTTGGCGAAATCTTTTAAGCGGGGTCTCACCGGGGAGCTGTTTTTT. This encodes CASSLAKSFKRGLTGELFF.